These 4 T cell receptor beta chains originate from one sample sequenced in a study of blood T cell repertoires in COVID-19. Assay used: immunoSEQ multiplex PCR; TCRdb lists only in-frame clones, some missing. The sample lists approximately 250,000 clones; 90% were seen once. Material for sequencing was PBMCs or T cells enriched from blood (not recorded which). All receptors come from a woman in her thirties with acute COVID-19.

V is TRBV18 and J is TRBJ1-1, with D possibly TRBD1 on 6 matching bases. V lost 6 bases and J 1 base, leaving 12 bases between the germline ends. This CDR3 has 14 residues. The germline CDR1 and CDR2 sequences are KGHSH and LQKENI. CDR3 loop: CASSRDRRNTEAFF. CDR3 nucleotides: TGTGCCAGCTCCCGAGACAGGAGGAACACTGAAGCTTTCTTT.

This chain uses TRBV5-1 with TRBJ1-2, with no clear D. V shed 0 bases and J shed 7 bases, with 4 bases lying between them. The CDR3 consists of 11 residues. Per germline, CDR1 SGHRS and CDR2 YFSETQ. The CDR3 region has the DNA TGCGCCAGCAGCTTGGCCGGTGGCTACACCTTC. As protein: CASSLAGGYTF.

The chain joins TRBV2 to TRBJ2-5; D is perhaps TRBD2 (7 bases). Trimming pared 8 bases from V and 5 bases from J, leaving 21 bases between. This CDR3 is 15 amino acids long. Germline V gene lookup returns CDR1 SNHLY and CDR2 FYNNEI. CDR3 bases: TGTGCCAGCCCGGGGGGCACCAGGGGTCAGGAGACCCAGTACTTC. The encoded protein is CASPGGTRGQETQYF.

The V call is TRBV29-1, the J call TRBJ2-4; 7 nucleotides line up with TRBD2. Looked up from germline, CDR1 is SQVTM and CDR2 is ANQGSEA. This CDR3 is built from 12 residues. V shed 2 bases, J shed 5 bases, and the junction held 0 bases outside the gene matches. CDR3 coding DNA: TGCAGCGTTGAACTAGCGGAAAACATTCAGTACTTC. Translation gives CSVELAENIQYF.